What follows are 18 T cell receptor beta chains derived from one specimen sequenced in a study of blood T cell repertoires in COVID-19. Clones were sequenced by immunoSEQ multiplex PCR, and TCRdb holds only the in-frame ones, with some missing. The sample carries 260,000 or so clones, 87% recorded once. Sequencing was performed on PBMCs or T cells enriched from blood (not recorded which). These receptors all come from a woman in her twenties or thirties with acute COVID-19.

In regard to this clone: Its ends do not fully match the called genes, so a read error is possible. This chain links TRBV6-5 with TRBJ1-2; no reliable D call. The CDR3 has 13 amino acids. Looked up from germline, CDR1 is MNHEY and CDR2 is SVGAGI. The CDR3 nucleotides read TGTGCCAGCAGTTACTTGCTAGACTACGGCTACACCTTC. The encoded protein is CASSYLLDYGYTF.

CDR3 sequence reads: CASSLGQKNYGYTF. Written as DNA, the CDR3 is TGTGCCAGCAGCCTGGGACAGAAAAACTATGGCTACACCTTC. The rearrangement links TRBV7-9 to TRBJ1-2; 7 bases are shared with TRBD1. The CDR3 extends over 14 amino acids. The trim removed 5 bases at V and 2 bases at J, leaving 5 bases unmatched. Germline V lookup: CDR1 SEHNR, CDR2 FQNEAQ (reference sequence).

V gene TRBV19 combines with J gene TRBJ1-1; 7 bases match TRBD1. Germline CDR1 reads LNHDA; CDR2 reads SQIVND (reference sequence). The V and J ends lost 6 bases and 7 bases, in that order; junction bases with no gene match: 14. This CDR3 has 15 residues. In DNA form, the CDR3 reads TGTGCCAGTAGCTCAACCCCCGGGACAGTCCTTGAAGCTTTCTTT. This translates into CASSSTPGTVLEAFF.

The chain carries TRBV6-5 and TRBJ1-1; no definite D call. Trimming took off 7 bases at V and 5 bases at J, with 17 bases between the two ends. The length of the CDR3 is 14 residues. The germline V gene has CDR1 MNHEY and CDR2 SVGAGI. The CDR3 is CASKILEVGTEAFF. DNA for the CDR3: TGTGCCAGCAAGATCCTGGAGGTGGGGACTGAAGCTTTCTTT.

The rearrangement joins TRBV12-3 or TRBV12-4 to TRBJ2-7; D perhaps matches TRBD1 (6 bases). The CDR3 has 13 amino acids. Trimming removed 4 bases from V and 6 bases from J, with 13 bases in between. CDR3: CASSSPTGFEQYF. The CDR3 DNA reads TGTGCCAGCAGTTCGCCAACAGGGTTCGAGCAGTACTTC.

The V and J genes are TRBV7-6 and TRBJ2-3, with 7 nucleotides matching TRBD2. CDR3 length: 15 residues. With 5 bases clipped from V and 3 bases from J, the junction kept 8 bases outside the gene matches. The V gene's germline CDR1 is SGHVS and CDR2 FNYEAQ. This CDR3 is CASSPWGGQTDTQYF. The CDR3 DNA is TGTGCCAGCAGCCCCTGGGGAGGGCAGACAGATACGCAGTATTTT.

The CDR3 here is CASSQGIARPRRSEAFF. The CDR3 DNA sequence: TGCGCCAGCAGCCAAGGAATAGCGAGGCCGCGGCGTTCGGAGGCTTTCTTT. This chain joins TRBV4-1 and TRBJ1-1; D is unclear. CDR3 size: 17 residues. Germline V gene data show CDR1 as MGHRA and CDR2 as YSYEKL. Trimming removed 1 base at V and 11 bases at J, with 26 bases between.

The chain employs TRBV2 and TRBJ2-2; 7 bases agree with TRBD1. V lost 7 bases and J lost 4; bases outside the gene matches: 6. Germline values: CDR1 SNHLY, CDR2 FYNNEI. The CDR3 is made up of 14 amino acids. This CDR3 is CASKGTVSTGELFF. CDR3 in DNA: TGTGCCAGCAAAGGGACAGTGAGCACCGGGGAGCTGTTTTTT.

The chain carries TRBV11-3 and TRBJ2-1; D may be TRBD2 (6 bases). Germline V gene sequence: CDR1 SGHNT, CDR2 YENEEA. The CDR3 is 16 amino acids. V lost 5 bases and J 0 bases, leaving 14 bases between the germline ends. The CDR3 DNA reads TGTGCCAGCAGCGGATCAGCGGGTCGCTCCTACAATGAGCAGTTCTTC. Translation gives CASSGSAGRSYNEQFF.

The chain combines TRBV7-9 with TRBJ1-1; 10 nucleotides line up with TRBD1. CDR3 length: 18 amino acids. V lost 2 bases to trimming and J lost 4 bases; unmatched junction nucleotides: 13. Germline values: CDR1 SEHNR, CDR2 FQNEAQ (reference sequence). The CDR3 nucleotides are TGTGCCAGCAGCTTACCCACCATATCGACAGGGGGCGTCACTGAAGCTTTCTTT. Residues: CASSLPTISTGGVTEAFF.

The chain carries TRBV14 and TRBJ2-2; tentatively, D is TRBD1 (6 bases). V lost 3 bases and J 4 bases, leaving 12 bases between the germline ends. This CDR3 has 15 amino acids. The germline V gene encodes CDR1 SGHDN and CDR2 FVKESK. CDR3: CASSQGQGPTGELFF. In nucleotides, the CDR3 is TGTGCCAGCAGCCAGGGGCAGGGGCCCACCGGGGAGCTGTTTTTT.

The genes are TRBV6-5 and TRBJ2-1; a possible D gene is TRBD1 (6 bases). The germline CDR1 and CDR2 sequences are MNHEY and SVGAGI. This CDR3 contains 13 residues. V gave up 6 bases and J gave up 9 bases, with 15 bases separating them. The CDR3 sequence: CASRDRPFVEQFF. The CDR3 bases are TGTGCCAGCAGGGACAGACCCTTTGTTGAGCAGTTCTTC.

The rearrangement joins TRBV5-1 to TRBJ2-3, with D tentatively TRBD1 (6 bases). V gave up 0 bases and J gave up 1 base, with 12 bases separating them. The CDR3 runs 16 residues. In germline, CDR1 is SGHRS, CDR2 YFSETQ. CDR3 loop: CASSLVGARGTDTQYF. The CDR3 DNA sequence: TGCGCCAGCAGCTTGGTGGGGGCGAGAGGCACAGATACGCAGTATTTT.

The V gene is TRBV6-2 or TRBV6-3, the J gene TRBJ1-4, with 12 positions matching TRBD1. Germline values: CDR1 MNHEY, CDR2 SVGEGT. V was clipped by 4 bases and J by 0 bases; unmatched bases: 12. The CDR3 extends over 20 amino acids. The DNA of the CDR3 is TGTGCCAGCAGTTCCGGGACAGGGGGCTATTTGGAAGCAACTAATGAAAAACTGTTTTTT. Translation: CASSSGTGGYLEATNEKLFF.

The chain is built from TRBV9 and TRBJ1-2; 7 bases line up with TRBD1. With V trimmed by 3 bases and J by 4 bases, 9 bases remained unmatched. The CDR3 covers 15 residues. The V gene's germline CDR1 is SGDLS and CDR2 YYNGEE. This chain's CDR3 is CASSAFSGTAYGYTF. DNA of the CDR3: TGTGCCAGCAGCGCTTTTTCCGGGACAGCCTATGGCTACACCTTC.

The V and J genes are TRBV7-9 and TRBJ2-1; D is unclear. The CDR3 has 13 residues. Trimming shortened V by 1 base and J by 6 bases, and 7 bases separated the two germline ends. Germline-derived CDR1 and CDR2 are SEHNR and FQNEAQ (reference sequence). The CDR3 bases are TGTGCCAGCAGCTTAGGACACCGCAATGAGCAGTTCTTC. Translation: CASSLGHRNEQFF.

This chain links TRBV5-1 with TRBJ2-1; 10 bases are a match to TRBD2. J gave up 5 bases and V 7 bases, and 12 bases lay outside the gene matches. There are 16 residues in the CDR3. Germline-derived CDR1 and CDR2 are SGHRS and YFSETQ. This CDR3 reads CASSPMSGGANNEQFF. The CDR3 coding sequence is TGCGCCAGCTCTCCGATGAGCGGGGGGGCCAACAATGAGCAGTTCTTC.

The rearrangement links TRBV7-7 to TRBJ2-6; no reliable D call. Germline V gives CDR1 SSHAT, CDR2 FNYEAQ (reference sequence). The CDR3 is 13 residues long. The CDR3 spells CATSDSGANVLTF. The CDR3 DNA follows: TGTGCTACAAGCGACTCTGGGGCCAACGTCCTGACTTTC.